Listed below are T cell receptor beta chains from one sample, sequenced in a study of Graves' ophthalmopathy and Graves' hyperthyroidism. TCRdb independently ran MiXCR on the multiplex PCR reads; one entry per CDR3 protein. This table has 40,000 or so distinct CDR3 sequences, roughly half appearing once. Sequencing was done on a sample of peripheral blood. The receptors come from an adult man with Graves' ophthalmopathy. CDR3s include the opening cysteine and the closing phenylalanine or tryptophan. The D gene is left open where the match is weak. Some rows mark clone size as missing; the rest say once, few, many or name a class of expanded clone.

TRBJ2-5 | many | TRBV7-2 | TRBD2 | CASSLEWRGGLEETQYF | TGTGCCAGCAGCTTAGAGTGGCGGGGGGGCCTGGAGGAGACCCAGTACTTC
TRBJ1-2 | NA | TRBV10-1 | TRBD1 | CASSARGSRDRGFYGYTF | TGCGCCAGCAGTGCCCGGGGAAGTAGGGACAGGGGTTTCTATGGCTACACCTTC
TRBJ2-3 | many | TRBV29-1 | TRBD1 | CSVEARDRGTDTQYF | TGCAGCGTTGAGGCCCGGGACAGGGGTACAGATACGCAGTATTTT
TRBJ1-1 | many | TRBV25-1 | NA | CASSPPRGGGTEAFF | TGTGCCAGCAGCCCCCCGAGGGGGGGAGGGACTGAAGCTTTCTTT
TRBJ2-5 | NA | TRBV6-5 | NA | CASRPTGRQHQPQYF | TGTGCCAGCAGACCCACGGGACGTCAGCATCAGCCCCAGTACTTC
TRBJ2-4 | many | TRBV14 | NA | CASSHGSPGIQYF | TGTGCCAGCAGCCATGGATCCCCGGGCATTCAGTACTTC
TRBJ1-4 | NA | TRBV10-1 | NA | CASSDRGPDEKLFF | TGCGCCAGCAGTGATCGGGGGCCCGATGAAAAACTGTTTTTT
TRBJ2-7 | NA | TRBV10-1 | NA | CASQAVDDLYEQYF | TGCGCCAGCCAAGCAGTCGACGACCTCTACGAGCAGTACTTC
TRBJ2-7 | once | TRBV20-1 | NA | CSARDPGQYF | TGCAGTGCTAGAGATCCCGGACAGTACTTC
TRBJ1-2 | many | TRBV9 | NA | CASSRGVGLDYGYTF | TGTGCCAGCAGCAGGGGGGTGGGGTTGGACTATGGCTACACCTTC
TRBJ2-3 | NA | TRBV6-1 | NA | CASSRGVSYEQYF | TGTGCCAGCAGTCGGGGCGTCTCCTACGAGCAGTATTTT
TRBJ1-2 | NA | TRBV2 | NA | CASSEASGVNTEAFFGQANYGYTF | NA
TRBJ2-7 | NA | TRBV2 | NA | CASRGEEGGSYEQYF | TGTGCCAGCAGAGGAGAGGAGGGAGGCTCCTACGAGCAGTACTTC
TRBJ2-7 | NA | TRBV10-1 | NA | CASVEGRSSYEQYF | TGCGCCAGCGTCGAAGGTCGGAGCTCCTACGAGCAGTACTTC
TRBJ2-3 | many | TRBV6-6 | NA | CATYTSGTRTDTQYF | TGTGCCACCTACACTTCGGGAACCCGCACAGATACGCAGTATTTT
TRBJ2-5 | NA | TRBV15 | TRBD2 | CATSRDVGDPNLAGGQETQYF | TGTGCCACCAGCAGAGATGTCGGGGATCCCAACTTAGCGGGAGGCCAAGAGACCCAGTACTTC
TRBJ2-2 | NA | TRBV9 | NA | CAGFHPTGELFF | TGTGCCGGTTTTCATCCCACTGGGGAGCTGTTTTTT
TRBJ2-3 | many | TRBV12-3/TRBV12-4 | TRBD2 | CASSRGLAGTDTQYF | TGTGCCAGCAGCCGGGGACTAGCTGGCACAGATACGCAGTATTTT
TRBJ2-7 | once | TRBV7-9 | TRBD2 | CASTSGTRGHEQYF | TGTGCCAGCACTTCCGGGACTAGGGGACACGAGCAGTACTTC
TRBJ1-5 | NA | TRBV28 | NA | CATSWVANQPQHF | TGTGCCACGTCGTGGGTCGCAAATCAGCCCCAGCATTTT
TRBJ1-1 | many | TRBV6-5 | TRBD1 | CASRVRGPNTEAFF | TGTGCCAGCAGGGTAAGGGGGCCAAACACTGAAGCTTTCTTT
TRBJ1-5 | many | TRBV30 | NA | CAWSGQGNQPQHF | TGTGCCTGGAGTGGACAGGGCAATCAGCCCCAGCATTTT
TRBJ1-2 | NA | TRBV10-1 | NA | CASSESRLSGYTF | TGCGCCAGCAGTGAGTCCCGACTTAGTGGCTACACCTTC
TRBJ2-1 | once | TRBV19 | NA | CASSISAGINEQFF | TGTGCCAGTAGTATAAGCGCAGGGATCAATGAGCAGTTCTTC
TRBJ2-1 | NA | TRBV29-1 | NA | CSVTPGLPYNEQFF | TGCAGCGTGACGCCGGGACTTCCCTACAATGAGCAGTTCTTC
TRBJ2-7 | many | TRBV19 | TRBD1 | CASSPGTGSYEQYF | TGTGCCAGTAGTCCCGGGACAGGATCCTACGAGCAGTACTTC
TRBJ2-7 | few | TRBV10-3 | NA | CATMGTLVFGGSEQYF | TGTGCCACCATGGGGACGCTAGTTTTCGGAGGAAGCGAGCAGTACTTC
TRBJ2-7 | NA | TRBV20-1 | NA | CSARVTANYEQYF | TGCAGTGCTAGAGTGACGGCGAACTACGAGCAGTACTTC
TRBJ1-1 | many | TRBV12-3/TRBV12-4 | NA | CASSTPRQANTEAFF | TGTGCCAGCAGTACTCCCCGACAGGCGAACACTGAAGCTTTCTTT
TRBJ1-5 | many | TRBV19 | NA | CASSIARSSNQPQHF | TGTGCCAGTAGTATAGCCCGTAGTAGCAATCAGCCCCAGCATTTT
TRBJ1-1 | NA | TRBV9 | TRBD1 | CASSVSRGPNTEAFF | TGTGCCAGCAGCGTAAGTAGGGGGCCCAACACTGAAGCTTTCTTT
TRBJ1-6 | NA | TRBV12-3/TRBV12-4 | NA | CARSQGFYNPPLHF | TGTGCCCGCAGCCAGGGATTCTATAATCCACCCCTCCACTTT
TRBJ2-7 | many | TRBV6-5 | NA | CASGAFHEQYF | TGTGCAAGTGGGGCTTTCCACGAGCAGTACTTC
TRBJ1-4 | NA | TRBV10-3 | TRBD1 | CAIKADRGREKLFF | TGTGCCATCAAGGCGGACAGGGGCAGAGAAAAACTGTTTTTT
TRBJ1-2 | many | TRBV6-2/TRBV6-3 | TRBD1 | CASSYADREDGYTF | TGTGCCAGCAGTTACGCCGACAGGGAAGATGGCTACACCTTC
TRBJ2-2 | NA | TRBV7-9 | NA | CVRSPDTYTGELFF | TGTGTCAGAAGCCCTGACACCTACACCGGGGAGCTGTTTTTT
TRBJ1-6 | once | TRBV7-9 | NA | CASSAGSYNSPLHF | TGCGCCAGCAGCGCAGGCTCCTATAATTCACCCCTCCACTTT
TRBJ2-7 | NA | TRBV19 | TRBD1 | CASSIRDREYEQYF | TGTGCCAGTAGTATCCGGGACAGAGAGTACGAGCAGTACTTC
TRBJ2-7 | NA | TRBV7-9 | TRBD2 | CASSTGTSGSEQYF | TGTGCCAGCAGCACCGGGACTAGCGGGAGTGAGCAGTACTTC
TRBJ2-1 | NA | TRBV10-3 | TRBD2 | CAISGGASGTSYNEQFF | TGTGCCATCAGTGGGGGGGCTAGCGGGACCTCCTACAATGAGCAGTTCTTC
TRBJ2-3 | NA | TRBV20-1 | NA | CSARVRATAREQYF | TGCAGTGCTAGAGTTCGGGCCACTGCGAGAGAGCAGTATTTT
TRBJ2-7 | once | TRBV4-1 | NA | CASSQDRGQVYEQYF | TGTGCCAGCAGCCAAGATCGGGGGCAGGTCTACGAGCAGTACTTC
TRBJ2-5 | medium-sized | TRBV10-3 | TRBD1 | CAISGQGGETQYF | TGTGCCATCAGTGGACAGGGTGGAGAGACCCAGTACTTC
TRBJ2-3 | medium-sized | TRBV20-1 | NA | CSGIVSDTQYF | TGCAGTGGTATCGTCTCAGATACGCAGTATTTT
TRBJ2-2 | once | TRBV29-1 | NA | CSVEVRPGSTGKLFF | TGCAGCGTTGAAGTCCGTCCGGGATCCACCGGGAAGCTGTTTTTT
TRBJ1-3 | NA | TRBV7-9 | NA | CASSDGAGNTIYF | TGTGCCAGCAGCGACGGGGCTGGAAACACCATATATTTT
TRBJ1-5 | NA | TRBV7-2 | NA | CASSLVGAGNQPQHF | TGTGCCAGCAGCTTAGTCGGGGCAGGGAATCAGCCCCAGCATTTT
TRBJ2-6 | NA | TRBV12-5 | NA | CASGLGGASNVLTF | TGTGCTAGTGGTTTGGGGGGGGCCTCTAACGTCCTGACTTTC